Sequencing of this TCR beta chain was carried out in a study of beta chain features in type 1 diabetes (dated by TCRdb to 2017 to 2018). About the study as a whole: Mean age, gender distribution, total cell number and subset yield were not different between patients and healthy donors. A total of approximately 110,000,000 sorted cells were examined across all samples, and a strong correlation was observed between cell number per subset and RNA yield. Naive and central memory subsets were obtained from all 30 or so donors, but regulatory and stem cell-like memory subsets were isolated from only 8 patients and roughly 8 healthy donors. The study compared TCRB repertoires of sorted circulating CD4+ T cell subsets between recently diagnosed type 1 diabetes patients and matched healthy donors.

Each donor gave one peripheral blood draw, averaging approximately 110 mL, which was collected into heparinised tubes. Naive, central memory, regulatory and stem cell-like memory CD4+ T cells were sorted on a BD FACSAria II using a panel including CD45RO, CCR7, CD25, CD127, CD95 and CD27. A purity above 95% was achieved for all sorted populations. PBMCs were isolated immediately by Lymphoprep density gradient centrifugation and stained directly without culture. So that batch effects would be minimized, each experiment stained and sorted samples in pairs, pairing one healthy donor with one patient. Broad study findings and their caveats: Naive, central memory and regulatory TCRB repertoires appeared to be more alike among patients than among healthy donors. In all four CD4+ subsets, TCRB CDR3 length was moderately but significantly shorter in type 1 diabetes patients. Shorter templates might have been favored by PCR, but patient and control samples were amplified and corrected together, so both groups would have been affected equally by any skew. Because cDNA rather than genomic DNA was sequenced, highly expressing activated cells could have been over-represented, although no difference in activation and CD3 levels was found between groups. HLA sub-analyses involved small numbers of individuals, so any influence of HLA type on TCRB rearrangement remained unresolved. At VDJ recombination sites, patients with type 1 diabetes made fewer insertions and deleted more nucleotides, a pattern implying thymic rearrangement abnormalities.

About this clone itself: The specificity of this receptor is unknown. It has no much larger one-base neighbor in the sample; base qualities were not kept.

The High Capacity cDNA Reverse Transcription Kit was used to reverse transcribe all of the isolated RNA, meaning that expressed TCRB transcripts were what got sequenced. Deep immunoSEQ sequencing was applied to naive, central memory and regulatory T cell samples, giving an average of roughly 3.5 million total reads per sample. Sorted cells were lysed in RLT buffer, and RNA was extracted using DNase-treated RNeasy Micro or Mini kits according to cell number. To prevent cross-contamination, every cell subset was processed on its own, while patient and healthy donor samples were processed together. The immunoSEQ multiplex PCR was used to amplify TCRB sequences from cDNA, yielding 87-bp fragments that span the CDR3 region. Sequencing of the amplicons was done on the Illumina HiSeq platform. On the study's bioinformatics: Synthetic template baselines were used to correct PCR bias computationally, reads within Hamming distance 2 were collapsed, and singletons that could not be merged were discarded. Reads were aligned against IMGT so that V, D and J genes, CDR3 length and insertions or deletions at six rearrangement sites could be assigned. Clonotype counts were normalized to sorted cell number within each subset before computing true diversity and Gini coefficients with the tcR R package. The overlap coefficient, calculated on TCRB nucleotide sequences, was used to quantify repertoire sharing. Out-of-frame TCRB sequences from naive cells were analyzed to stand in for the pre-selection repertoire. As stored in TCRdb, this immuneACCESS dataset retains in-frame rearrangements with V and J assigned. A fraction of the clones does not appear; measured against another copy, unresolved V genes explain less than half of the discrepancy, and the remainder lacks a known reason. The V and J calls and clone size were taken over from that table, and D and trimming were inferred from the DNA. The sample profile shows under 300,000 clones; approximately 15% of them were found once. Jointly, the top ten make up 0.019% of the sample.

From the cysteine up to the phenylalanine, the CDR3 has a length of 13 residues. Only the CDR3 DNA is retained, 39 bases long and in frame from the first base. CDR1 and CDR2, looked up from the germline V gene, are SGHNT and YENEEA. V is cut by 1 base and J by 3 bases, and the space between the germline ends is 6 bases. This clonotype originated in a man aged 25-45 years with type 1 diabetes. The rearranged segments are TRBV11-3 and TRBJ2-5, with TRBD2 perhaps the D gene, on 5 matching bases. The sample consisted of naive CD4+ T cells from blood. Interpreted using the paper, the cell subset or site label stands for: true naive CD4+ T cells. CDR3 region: CASSLGGKETQYF. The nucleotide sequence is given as TGTGCCAGCAGCTTAGGAGGGAAAGAGACCCAGTACTTC.